The 23 T cell receptor beta chains given below trace back to one sample, sequenced in a study of cytomegalovirus exposure and HLA in healthy donors (dated by TCRdb to about 2017). Library prep was done by the immunoSEQ multiplex PCR assay. For the multiplex PCR, a mixture combining 60 forward primers for TCR Vbeta segments and 13 reverse primers for TCR Jbeta segments was used. TCRdb's version of the immuneACCESS table is confined to in-frame rearrangements and falls short of the full clone set. An unresolved V gene accounts for under half of the shortfall where checked; the remainder is of unknown origin. The sample table shows roughly 150,000 clones, and roughly 80% are seen once. The ten largest clones add up to 8% to 10% of the sample. Sequences were obtained from PBMCs. The receptors were sampled from a male donor in good health and CMV-seropositive.

This clone was picked up a small number of times. This sequence joins TRBV27 and TRBJ2-3; 8 nucleotides align to TRBD2. With V trimmed by 5 bases and J by 0 bases, 4 bases remained unmatched. The CDR3 has 15 residues. Germline V gene data show CDR1 as MNHEY and CDR2 as SMNVEV (reference sequence). CDR3 nucleotide sequence: TGTGCCAGCAGTCTCAGCGGGAGAAGCACAGATACGCAGTATTTT. As protein: CASSLSGRSTDTQYF.

In DNA form, the CDR3 reads TGCGCCAGCAGCCAATCCCGGGACAAAGGACTAGCGGCCTCCTACGAGCAGTACTTC. Protein product: CASSQSRDKGLAASYEQYF. The V gene is TRBV4-3, the J gene TRBJ2-7, with 10 bases that match TRBD2. In germline, CDR1 is LGHNA, CDR2 YSLEER. The CDR3 has 19 amino acids. J was trimmed by 0 bases and V by 2 bases; bases with no gene match: 13.

This clone was seen a handful of times. This rearrangement joins TRBV6-5 to TRBJ1-6; TRBD1 agrees at 9 bases. The trim removed 7 bases at V and 8 bases at J, leaving 6 bases unmatched. This CDR3 is built from 14 residues. Germline V CDR1 and CDR2: MNHEY, SVGAGI. The CDR3 nucleotides read TGTGCCAGCACCTTAGGACAGGGGTATTCACCCCTCCACTTT. Residues: CASTLGQGYSPLHF.

The V and J genes are TRBV2 and TRBJ2-7; 7 nucleotides align to TRBD2. The CDR3 extends over 16 amino acids. Germline V gene data show CDR1 as SNHLY and CDR2 as FYNNEI. The trim removed 4 bases at V and 5 bases at J, leaving 14 bases unmatched. CDR3 region: CASSATPWEGLNEQYF. The CDR3 DNA reads as TGTGCCAGCAGTGCGACACCTTGGGAGGGGCTTAACGAGCAGTACTTC. The full variable domain, rest sourced from reference TRBV2 and TRBJ2-7, is EPEVTQTPSHQVTQMGQEVILRCVPISNHLYFYWYRQILGQKVEFLVSFYNNEISEKSEIFDDQFSVERPDGSNFTLKIRSTKLEDSAMYFCASSATPWEGLNEQYFGPGTRLTVT.

The genes are TRBV19 and TRBJ2-2, with a possible D match to TRBD2 (6 bases). V was cut by 0 bases and J by 7 bases, with 12 bases left in between. Looked up from germline, CDR1 is LNHDA and CDR2 is SQIVND (reference sequence). This CDR3 comprises 15 residues. The CDR3 coding sequence is TGTGCCAGTAGTATAGATAAGGCGGGGAACGGGGAGCTGTTTTTT. It is translated as CASSIDKAGNGELFF.

The V gene is TRBV6-5, the J gene TRBJ2-1; 11 bases fit TRBD2. There are 14 residues in the CDR3. Germline CDR1 reads MNHEY; CDR2 reads SVGAGI. After removal of 8 bases from V and 5 bases from J, the junction contained 5 bases not matched to a gene. The chain's CDR3 is CASCSGGAHNEQFF. CDR3 coding DNA: TGTGCCAGCTGTAGCGGGGGGGCCCACAATGAGCAGTTCTTC.

V is TRBV5-1 and J is TRBJ2-7; D is unclear. This CDR3 region has 13 residues. CDR1 is SGHRS, CDR2 YFSETQ, per germline. V lost 6 bases, J lost 1 base, and 11 bases lay in between. CDR3: CASTPAGSYEQYF. The CDR3 region has the DNA TGCGCCAGCACGCCAGCAGGATCCTACGAGCAGTACTTC. The full variable domain, with the rest looked up from reference TRBV5-1 and TRBJ2-7, is KAGVTQTPRYLIKTRGQQVTLSCSPISGHRSVSWYQQTPGQGLQFLFEYFSETQRNKGNFPGRFSGRQFSNSRSEMNVSTLELGDSALYLCASTPAGSYEQYFGPGTRLTVT.

This rearrangement joins TRBV30 to TRBJ1-4; the D is unclear. There are 12 residues in the CDR3. Germline CDR1 reads GTSNPN; CDR2 reads SVGIG (reference sequence). The ends were cut back, 5 bases at V and 5 bases at J, with 9 bases in the middle. CDR3 nucleotide sequence: TGTGCCTGGGGGAGTACGAATGAAAAACTGTTTTTT. It is translated as CAWGSTNEKLFF.

The chain combines TRBV9 with TRBJ1-1; 9 bases are a match to TRBD1. J gave up 1 base and V 3 bases, and 7 bases lay outside the gene matches. There are 16 residues in the CDR3. Germline loops: CDR1 SGDLS, CDR2 YYNGEE. Here the CDR3 DNA reads TGTGCCAGCAGCGGAGGGACAGGGTGGACGAACACTGAAGCTTTCTTT. Its translation is CASSGGTGWTNTEAFF. Based on the CDR3 plus reference TRBV9 and TRBJ1-1, the full variable domain is DSGVTQTPKHLITATGQRVTLRCSPRSGDLSVYWYQQSLDQGLQFLIQYYNGEERAKGNILERFSAQQFPDLHSELNLSSLELGDSALYFCASSGGTGWTNTEAFFGQGTRLTVV.

The rearrangement joins TRBV14 to TRBJ1-1, with 10 bases aligning to TRBD1. CDR1 is SGHDN, CDR2 FVKESK, per germline. V lost 1 base to trimming and J lost 5 bases; unmatched junction nucleotides: 16. The CDR3 loop spans 19 amino acids. DNA for the CDR3: TGTGCCAGCAGCCAAGTTGCTCATAAGAGACAGGGGGCGCGTACTGAAGCTTTCTTT. This sequence encodes CASSQVAHKRQGARTEAFF. Full variable domain (remainder filled in from reference TRBV14 and TRBJ1-1): EAGVTQFPSHSVIEKGQTVTLRCDPISGHDNLYWYRRVMGKEIKFLLHFVKESKQDESGMPNNRFLAERTGGTYSTLKVQPAELEDSGVYFCASSQVAHKRQGARTEAFFGQGTRLTVV.

The rearrangement uses TRBV9 and TRBJ2-3; TRBD2 matches 12 bases. Losses at the gene ends were 0 bases for V and 3 bases for J; bases not matched to a gene: 11. This CDR3 is 19 amino acids long. Germline V lookup: CDR1 SGDLS, CDR2 YYNGEE. The CDR3 DNA reads TGTGCCAGCAGCGTAGGAGCTAGCGGGAGGGCCCTCAGGACAGATACGCAGTATTTT. Translating gives CASSVGASGRALRTDTQYF.

The V gene is TRBV10-3, the J gene TRBJ2-5; 7 bases line up with TRBD1. V trimming: 10 bases; J trimming: 3 bases; junction bases outside the gene matches: 5. CDR1 is ENHRY, CDR2 SYGVKD, per germline. The CDR3 has 12 amino acids. CDR3 sequence (DNA): TGTGCCACCCGTGACAGGGAAGAGACCCAGTACTTC. Its translation: CATRDREETQYF.

The V gene is TRBV7-2, the J gene TRBJ2-1, with TRBD2 matching 9 bases. CDR1 is SGHTA and CDR2 is FQGNSA in the germline V gene. The V gene end was trimmed by 4 bases and the J gene end by 4 bases; junction bases not matched to a gene: 11. This CDR3 region has 17 residues. The CDR3, as DNA: TGTGCCAGCAGCTCCCCCGGCGGGCTAGCGGGGTACAATGAGCAGTTCTTC. It codes for CASSSPGGLAGYNEQFF.

V is TRBV5-6 and J is TRBJ1-2; D remains unclear. CDR1 is SGHDT, CDR2 YYEEEE, per germline. V was cut by 0 bases and J by 3 bases, with 21 bases left in between. The CDR3 has 18 amino acids. As DNA, the CDR3 is TGTGCCAGCAGCTTGGTTTTATGGACCCGGGATTCGGACTATGGCTACACCTTC. Protein product: CASSLVLWTRDSDYGYTF.

The chain has TRBV19 and TRBJ2-5; 11 bases line up with TRBD2. CDR1 is LNHDA and CDR2 is SQIVND in the germline V gene (reference sequence). V trimming: 3 bases; J trimming: 5 bases; junction bases outside the gene matches: 8. This CDR3 is 16 amino acids long. CDR3 amino acids: CASSMVVAGGRETQYF. The CDR3, as DNA: TGTGCCAGTAGTATGGTGGTAGCGGGAGGGAGGGAGACCCAGTACTTC.

V gene TRBV7-9 combines with J gene TRBJ1-2; 11 nucleotides match TRBD1. CDR3 length: 12 amino acids. Germline assignment: CDR1 SEHNR and CDR2 FQNEAQ (reference sequence). The V and J ends lost 6 bases and 10 bases, in that order; junction bases with no gene match: 4. The DNA of the CDR3 is TGTGCCAGCAGTACGGACAGGGGGCTCTACACCTTC. Encoded protein: CASSTDRGLYTF.

The chain carries TRBV30 and TRBJ1-4, with D uncertain. The V gene's germline CDR1 is GTSNPN and CDR2 SVGIG (reference sequence). The CDR3 extends over 13 amino acids. Trimming pared 2 bases from V and 4 bases from J, leaving 8 bases between. CDR3 nucleotides: TGTGCCTGGAGTAGTGGGCTTAATGAAAAACTGTTTTTT. Its translation: CAWSSGLNEKLFF.

The chain carries TRBV10-3 and TRBJ2-2; TRBD1 aligns across 8 bases. Losses at the gene ends were 6 bases for V and 2 bases for J; bases not matched to a gene: 2. The CDR3 covers 14 residues. Germline V gene lookup returns CDR1 ENHRY and CDR2 SYGVKD. CDR3 in DNA: TGTGCCATCAGCAGGGGGCGAAACACCGGGGAGCTGTTTTTT. Its translation is CAISRGRNTGELFF.

This clone showed up just once. The V gene is TRBV7-8, the J gene TRBJ1-1; D unclear. The CDR3 covers 14 residues. Germline CDR1 is SGHVS and CDR2 is FQNEAQ. V was clipped by 3 bases and J by 1 base, with 9 bases between them. The CDR3 protein is CASSFGSKNTEAFF. The CDR3 DNA is TGTGCCAGCAGCTTCGGGTCCAAGAACACTGAAGCTTTCTTT.

The chain recombines TRBV5-1 with TRBJ1-3; possibly TRBD1 for D (5 bases). Looked up from germline, CDR1 is SGHRS and CDR2 is YFSETQ. With 0 bases removed from V and 0 bases from J, the gap between germline ends came to 7 bases. This CDR3 is built from 15 residues. CDR3 region: CASSLGTNSGNTIYF. The CDR3 DNA reads TGCGCCAGCAGCTTGGGGACAAACTCTGGAAACACCATATATTTT.

This clone was observed once. The V call is TRBV2, the J call TRBJ1-1; 7 bases agree with TRBD1. CDR3 length: 14 residues. Germline lookup yields CDR1 SNHLY and CDR2 FYNNEI. V lost 2 bases and J lost 5; bases outside the gene matches: 5. This chain's CDR3 is CASSESRGRTEAFF. DNA of the CDR3: TGTGCCAGCAGTGAATCAAGGGGGCGGACTGAAGCTTTCTTT. Full variable domain (rest looked up from reference TRBV2 and TRBJ1-1): EPEVTQTPSHQVTQMGQEVILRCVPISNHLYFYWYRQILGQKVEFLVSFYNNEISEKSEIFDDQFSVERPDGSNFTLKIRSTKLEDSAMYFCASSESRGRTEAFFGQGTRLTVV.

The chain is built from TRBV7-2 and TRBJ1-1, with 9 bases identical to TRBD1. The CDR3 consists of 14 residues. In germline, CDR1 is SGHTA, CDR2 FQGNSA. The junction had 7 bases not matched to a gene; V was cut back by 4 bases and J by 7 bases. DNA of the CDR3: TGTGCCAGCAGCTCGGGACAGGGAGATCGTGAAGCTTTCTTT. Protein product: CASSSGQGDREAFF.

This sequence joins TRBV7-2 and TRBJ2-2, with D tentatively TRBD1 (6 bases). The CDR3 totals 15 residues. Trimming pared 3 bases from V and 7 bases from J, leaving 15 bases between. Germline CDR1 SGHTA, CDR2 FQGNSA. The CDR3 coding sequence is TGTGCCAGCAGCTTTGGACAGCTTGGGGTCGGGGAGCTGTTTTTT. It specifies CASSFGQLGVGELFF.